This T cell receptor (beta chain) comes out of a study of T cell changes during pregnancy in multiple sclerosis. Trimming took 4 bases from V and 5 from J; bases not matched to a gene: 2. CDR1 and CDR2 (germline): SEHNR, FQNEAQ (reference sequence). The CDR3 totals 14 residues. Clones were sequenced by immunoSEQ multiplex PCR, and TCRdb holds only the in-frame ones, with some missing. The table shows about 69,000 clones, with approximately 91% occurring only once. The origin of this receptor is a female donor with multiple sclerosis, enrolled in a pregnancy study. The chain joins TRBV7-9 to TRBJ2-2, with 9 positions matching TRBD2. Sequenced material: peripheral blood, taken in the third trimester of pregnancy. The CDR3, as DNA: TGTGCCAGCAGCTCGGCGGGGGGGACCGGGGAGCTGTTTTTT. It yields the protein CASSSAGGTGELFF.